This TCR beta chain was obtained from a study of T cell responses to AZD1222 COVID-19 vaccine. Generated by immunoSEQ multiplex PCR, the TCRdb table keeps only in-frame clones and is missing some. The table lists some 130,000 clones, 80% to 90% of them singletons, with 1.6% in the top ten. A single count supports this clone. Its antigen remains unknown. Whole-study results and caveats: Distributed over spike, vaccine-associated CD4 TCRs predominated at 160-218 and 743-854.

V was pared by 3 bases and J by 5 bases, with 11 bases between. The CDR3 is 13 residues long. The germline V gene has CDR1 SEHNR and CDR2 FQNEAQ (reference sequence). This chain joins TRBV7-9 and TRBJ2-7; a possible D gene is TRBD1 (5 bases). This sequence was found in an adult in good health. The specimen comprised peripheral blood, sampled on day 0 of AZD1222 vaccination. CDR3 sequence: CASSFRVVDEQYF. The CDR3 DNA follows: TGTGCCAGCAGCTTCAGGGTAGTCGACGAGCAGTACTTC.